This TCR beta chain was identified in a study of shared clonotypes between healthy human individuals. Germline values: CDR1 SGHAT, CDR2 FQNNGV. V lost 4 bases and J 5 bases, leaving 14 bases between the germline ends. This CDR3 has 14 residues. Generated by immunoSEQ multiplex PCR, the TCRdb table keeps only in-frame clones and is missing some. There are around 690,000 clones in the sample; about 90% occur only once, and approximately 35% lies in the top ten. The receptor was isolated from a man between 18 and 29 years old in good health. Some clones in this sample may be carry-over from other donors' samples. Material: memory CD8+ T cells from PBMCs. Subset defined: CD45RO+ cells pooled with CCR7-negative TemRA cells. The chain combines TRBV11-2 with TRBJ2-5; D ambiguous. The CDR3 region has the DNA TGTGCCAGCAGCTCCCCGGCTGGGTGGGAGACCCAGTACTTC. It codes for CASSSPAGWETQYF.